This TCR beta chain was captured in a study of Graves' ophthalmopathy and Graves' hyperthyroidism. This clonotype was observed many times. Its antigen is still unknown. RNA served as the template for amplifying TCR beta CDR3 regions. First-round RT-PCR with HTBI primers preceded a second-round multiplex PCR. TCRdb reprocessed the multiplex PCR reads with MiXCR, giving one entry per CDR3 protein. The sample has about 380,000 distinct CDR3 sequences; approximately 15% are singletons. The authors defined stable hyperthyroidism as no ophthalmopathy within 18 months of follow-up. What supplied the PBMCs was approximately 10 ml of fresh peripheral blood. General study findings and limits: Predictions made by the model for ophthalmopathy progression reached 70.59% sensitivity and around 72% specificity.

The material sequenced was peripheral blood. The clonotype originates from a woman in her late teens or twenties with stable Graves' hyperthyroidism.

The CDR3 nucleotides read TGTGCCAGCAGTTCAGCCAGGGGTCAGCCCCAGCATTTT. Amino acids: CASSSARGQPQHF. The chain couples TRBV6-5 to TRBJ1-5, with a possible D match to TRBD1 (6 bases). The CDR3 runs to 13 residues. V was clipped by 4 bases and J by 6 bases, with 10 bases between them. The germline V gene encodes CDR1 MNHEY and CDR2 SVGAGI.